This entry lists 21 T cell receptor beta chains sequenced from one sample in a study of T-cell reconstitution after alpha-beta-depleted transplantation in children. As it was prepared, the TCRbeta library received unique molecular identifiers. TCRdb re-analysed the PCR reads in MiXCR, keeping a single row per CDR3 protein. In the table there are a few hundred thousand distinct CDR3 sequences, roughly 13% of which are singletons. The sample was PBMCs, mostly from graft donor cells, taken 360 days after TCRalphabeta/CD19-depleted stem cell transplant. The receptors were gathered from a male patient younger than 18 who had a stem cell transplant for acute myeloid leukemia, so the T cells may come from the graft donor.

The genes are TRBV11-2 and TRBJ2-1; 10 nucleotides agree with TRBD2. After removal of 5 bases from V and 0 bases from J, the junction contained 16 bases not matched to a gene. The germline gives CDR1 SGHAT, CDR2 FQNNGV. The CDR3 sequence is 20 residues long. CDR3 sequence: CASSPRLAGDRFASYNEQFF. As DNA, the CDR3 is TGTGCCAGCAGCCCCCGACTAGCGGGCGACAGATTTGCCTCCTACAATGAGCAGTTCTTC.

The V and J genes are TRBV3-1 and TRBJ2-1, with D perhaps TRBD2 (7 bases). Trimming removed 3 bases at V and 6 bases at J, with 18 bases between. The CDR3 runs to 16 residues. Germline V gene lookup returns CDR1 LGHDT and CDR2 YNNKEL (reference sequence). The CDR3 DNA reads as TGTGCCAGCAGCCATGAGACTAGCAGGGGTTCCAATGAGCAGTTCTTC. Translated: CASSHETSRGSNEQFF.

This clonotype turned up a few times. V and J are TRBV21-1 and TRBJ1-2; the table's D call of TRBD1 was not tested on the DNA. TRBV21-1 is listed as a pseudogene. The CDR3 length is 16 residues. The CDR3 spells CASSHLSGTERYGYTF. The CDR3 nucleotides read TGTGCCAGCAGCCATCTATCAGGGACAGAGCGGTATGGCTACACCTTC.

This clonotype has a count of ten or more. The genes are TRBV18 and TRBJ2-5; D is unresolved. The CDR3 has 14 amino acids. Germline V lookup: CDR1 KGHSH, CDR2 LQKENI. With 0 bases removed from V and 1 base from J, the gap between germline ends came to 6 bases. The CDR3 reads CASSPPYFQETQYF. CDR3 nucleotides: TGTGCCAGCTCACCACCGTACTTCCAAGAGACCCAGTACTTC.

This clonotype showed up many times. The chain combines TRBV5-1 with TRBJ2-5; the D gene could be TRBD1 or TRBD2 (5 bases each). V gave up 0 bases and J gave up 0 bases, with 9 bases separating them. This CDR3 has 15 amino acids. Germline CDR1 reads SGHRS; CDR2 reads YFSETQ. Here the CDR3 DNA reads TGCGCCAGCAGCTTGGCCAGGGAGTACCAAGAGACCCAGTACTTC. As protein: CASSLAREYQETQYF.

Ten or more counts support this clonotype. The rearrangement uses TRBV4-3 and TRBJ2-3; maybe TRBD2 (6 bases). The CDR3 extends over 16 amino acids. Looked up from germline, CDR1 is LGHNA and CDR2 is YSLEER. Trimming cost V 0 bases and J 3 bases, with 13 bases left between them. CDR3 coding DNA: TGCGCCAGCAGCCAAGATGTCGGGAGCGGAACAGATACGCAGTATTTT. It translates to CASSQDVGSGTDTQYF.

This clonotype appeared many times. This sequence joins TRBV11-3 and TRBJ2-2, with D hard to call. Trimming left V 2 bases short and J 2 bases short, with 9 bases between. From germline, CDR1 is SGHNT and CDR2 YENEEA. CDR3 length: 15 amino acids. Written as DNA, the CDR3 is TGTGCCAGCAGCTTACTTCAGACTAACACCGGGGAGCTGTTTTTT. It translates to CASSLLQTNTGELFF. The full variable domain, completed using reference TRBV11-3 and TRBJ2-2, is EAGVVQSPRYKIIEKKQPVAFWCNPISGHNTLYWYLQNLGQGPELLIRYENEEAVDDSQLPKDRFSAERLKGVDSTLKIQPAELGDSAVYLCASSLLQTNTGELFFGEGSRLTVL.

In its sample, this clonotype was seen a few times. J is TRBJ2-5 and V is TRBV10-3, with D possibly matching TRBD2 (6 bases). Per the germline V gene, CDR1 is ENHRY and CDR2 is SYGVKD. V dropped 2 bases and J dropped 5 bases, with 24 bases sitting between them. This CDR3 region has 18 residues. DNA for the CDR3: TGTGCCATCAGTGAGCCTCCCCCGGGCCCTCTCCGGGGGGAGACCCAGTACTTC. It specifies CAISEPPPGPLRGETQYF.

The chain has TRBV7-2 and TRBJ2-7, with D perhaps matching TRBD1 (5 bases). The CDR3 contains 15 residues. The germline gives CDR1 SGHTA, CDR2 FQGNSA. Trimming took off 1 base at V and 9 bases at J, with 19 bases between the two ends. The CDR3: CASSLEGRGLGGQYF. The CDR3, as DNA: TGTGCCAGCAGCTTAGAGGGAAGGGGCCTTGGCGGGCAGTACTTC.

This clonotype was seen more than once but under ten times. The chain is built from TRBV4-2 and TRBJ2-7, with 9 nucleotides matching TRBD2. This CDR3 has 16 residues. Germline CDR1 LGHNA, CDR2 YNFKEQ. V shed 3 bases and J 4 bases; nucleotides not matched to a gene: 10. The CDR3 DNA follows: TGTGCCAGCAGCCAGTACCACGGACTAGCGCCTTACGAGCAGTACTTC. Protein product: CASSQYHGLAPYEQYF.

This clonotype is medium-sized in the sample. V gene TRBV7-2 combines with J gene TRBJ2-1, with D perhaps TRBD1 or TRBD2 (5 bases each). Germline CDR1 reads SGHTA; CDR2 reads FQGNSA. The length of the CDR3 is 15 residues. V lost 6 bases and J lost 0, with 12 bases in between. The CDR3 DNA is TGTGCCAGCAGTTGGGACGTGAGCTCCTACAATGAGCAGTTCTTC. It is translated as CASSWDVSSYNEQFF.

This clonotype was seen a few times. This chain uses TRBV5-1 with TRBJ2-7; D gene ambiguous. Germline assignment: CDR1 SGHRS and CDR2 YFSETQ. V lost 2 bases and J lost 7, with 13 bases in between. CDR3 length: 13 amino acids. The chain's CDR3 is CASSFTTLREQYF. DNA for the CDR3: TGCGCCAGCAGCTTTACCACATTACGAGAGCAGTACTTC. Looking up the rest from reference TRBV5-1 and TRBJ2-7 gives the full variable domain: KAGVTQTPRYLIKTRGQQVTLSCSPISGHRSVSWYQQTPGQGLQFLFEYFSETQRNKGNFPGRFSGRQFSNSRSEMNVSTLELGDSALYLCASSFTTLREQYFGPGTRLTVT.

This clonotype was seen many times. The CDR3 loop reads CSVDPFRLAGSSYNEQFF. Here the CDR3 DNA reads TGCAGCGTTGATCCCTTTAGGCTAGCGGGGAGCTCCTACAATGAGCAGTTCTTC. This rearrangement joins TRBV29-1 to TRBJ2-1; 9 bases align to TRBD2. The junction had 12 bases not matched to a gene; V was cut back by 3 bases and J by 0 bases. The CDR3 runs 18 residues. Per the germline V gene, CDR1 is SQVTM and CDR2 is ANQGSEA.

The sample holds a few counts of this clonotype. The chain combines TRBV12-3 or TRBV12-4 with TRBJ2-3; 7 nucleotides match TRBD1. Trimming at V came to 6 bases and at J to 2 bases, leaving 2 bases not matched to a gene. The CDR3 is 13 amino acids. DNA for the CDR3: TGTGCCAGCAGACAGGGGCCCACAGATACGCAGTATTTT. It specifies CASRQGPTDTQYF.

This clonotype was seen more than once but under ten times. V and J are TRBV12-3 or TRBV12-4 and TRBJ2-7, with 8 bases that match TRBD2. There are 17 residues in the CDR3. The trim removed 2 bases at V and 5 bases at J, leaving 14 bases unmatched. The CDR3 sequence is CASSLPPGGRLIHEQYF. The CDR3 nucleotides are TGTGCCAGCAGTTTACCTCCTGGCGGGAGGCTAATCCACGAGCAGTACTTC.

The V and J genes are TRBV5-5 and TRBJ1-5; 9 bases agree with TRBD1. The V gene's germline CDR1 is SGHKS and CDR2 YYEKEE (reference sequence). V lost 0 bases, J lost 4 bases, and 5 bases stayed unmatched. The CDR3 sequence is 16 residues long. This CDR3 reads CASSLGNRGPNQPQHF. DNA for the CDR3: TGTGCCAGCAGCTTGGGGAACAGGGGGCCTAATCAGCCCCAGCATTTT.

This clonotype was counted a few times. V usage is TRBV29-1 and J usage is TRBJ2-1; D is uncertain. CDR3 length: 14 amino acids. The germline V gene encodes CDR1 SQVTM and CDR2 ANQGSEA. Trimming pared 3 bases from V and 4 bases from J, leaving 13 bases between. CDR3 in amino acids: CSVDPLGLYNEQFF. The CDR3 coding sequence is TGCAGCGTTGACCCCTTGGGGTTGTACAATGAGCAGTTCTTC.

This clonotype has just a few counts. The genes are TRBV14 and TRBJ2-7; TRBD1 is a possible D gene (5 bases). This CDR3 spans 14 amino acids. Germline values: CDR1 SGHDN, CDR2 FVKESK. V was clipped by 1 base and J by 4 bases, with 11 bases between them. CDR3 bases: TGTGCCAGCAGCCAAGTTCAGGGCCATTACGAGCAGTACTTC. This gives the protein CASSQVQGHYEQYF.

This clonotype showed up many times. The V gene is TRBV5-5, the J gene TRBJ2-5; D possibly matches TRBD1 or TRBD2 (5 bases each). V gave up 4 bases and J gave up 0 bases, with 10 bases separating them. The V gene's germline CDR1 is SGHKS and CDR2 YYEKEE (reference sequence). The CDR3 runs 14 residues. The CDR3 DNA is TGTGCCAGCAGCCTGGGGGTTTACCAAGAGACCCAGTACTTC. Its translation: CASSLGVYQETQYF.

In this sample, this clonotype turned up a few times. The genes are TRBV28 and TRBJ2-5; D may be TRBD1 or TRBD2 (5 bases each). There are 18 residues in the CDR3. CDR1 is MDHEN and CDR2 is SYDVKM in the germline V gene. V lost 6 bases and J 2 bases, leaving 25 bases between the germline ends. As DNA, the CDR3 is TGTGCCAGCAGCCTCCCGGGGACCCCCATTTGGGGACAAGAGACCCAGTACTTC. It yields the protein CASSLPGTPIWGQETQYF. The full variable domain, in which reference TRBV28 and TRBJ2-5 provide the parts outside the CDR3, is DVKVTQSSRYLVKRTGEKVFLECVQDMDHENMFWYRQDPGLGLRLIYFSYDVKMKEKGDIPEGYSVSREKKERFSLILESASTNQTSMYLCASSLPGTPIWGQETQYFGPGTRLLVL.

V and J are TRBV29-1 and TRBJ2-1, with a possible D match to TRBD2 (7 bases). CDR1 is SQVTM and CDR2 is ANQGSEA in the germline V gene. The CDR3 extends over 12 amino acids. V was clipped by 7 bases and J by 9 bases, with 16 bases between them. CDR3 protein: CSAAGGGGEQFF. The CDR3 region has the DNA TGCAGCGCCGCAGGAGGGGGGGGTGAGCAGTTCTTC.